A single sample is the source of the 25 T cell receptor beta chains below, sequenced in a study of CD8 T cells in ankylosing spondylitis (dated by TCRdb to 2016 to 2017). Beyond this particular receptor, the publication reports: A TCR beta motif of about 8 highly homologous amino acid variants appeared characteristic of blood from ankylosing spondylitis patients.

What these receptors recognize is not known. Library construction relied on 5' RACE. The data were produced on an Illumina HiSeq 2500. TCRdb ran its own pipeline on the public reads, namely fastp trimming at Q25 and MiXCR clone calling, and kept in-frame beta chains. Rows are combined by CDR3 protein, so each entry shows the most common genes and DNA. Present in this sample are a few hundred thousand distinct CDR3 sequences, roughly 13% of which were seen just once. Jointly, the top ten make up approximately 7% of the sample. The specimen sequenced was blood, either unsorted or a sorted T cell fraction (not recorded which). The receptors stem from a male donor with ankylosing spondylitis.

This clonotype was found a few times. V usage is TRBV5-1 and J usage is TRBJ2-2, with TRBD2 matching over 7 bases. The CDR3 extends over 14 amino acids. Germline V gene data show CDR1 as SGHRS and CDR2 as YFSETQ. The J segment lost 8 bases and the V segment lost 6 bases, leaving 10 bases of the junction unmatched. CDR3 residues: CASNPGGSMGELFF. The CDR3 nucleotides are TGCGCCAGCAACCCCGGCGGGAGCATGGGGGAGCTGTTTTTT.

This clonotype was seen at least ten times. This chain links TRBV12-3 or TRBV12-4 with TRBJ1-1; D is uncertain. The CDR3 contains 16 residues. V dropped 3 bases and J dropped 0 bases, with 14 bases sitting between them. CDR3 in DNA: TGTGCCAGCAGTTTGCGAGGGTTTGATCTGAACACTGAAGCTTTCTTT. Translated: CASSLRGFDLNTEAFF.

The CDR3 here is CASSLGTDQKREKLFF. CDR3 nucleotide sequence: TGTGCCAGCAGCCTAGGGACAGACCAAAAGCGTGAAAAACTGTTTTTT. V and J are TRBV2 and TRBJ1-4, with 7 bases fitting TRBD1. CDR3 size: 16 residues. Germline CDR1 and CDR2: SNHLY and FYNNEI. With V trimmed by 6 bases and J by 7 bases, 14 bases remained unmatched. Drawing the rest from reference TRBV2 and TRBJ1-4, the complete variable domain is EPEVTQTPSHQVTQMGQEVILRCVPISNHLYFYWYRQILGQKVEFLVSFYNNEISEKSEIFDDQFSVERPDGSNFTLKIRSTKLEDSAMYFCASSLGTDQKREKLFFGSGTQLSVL.

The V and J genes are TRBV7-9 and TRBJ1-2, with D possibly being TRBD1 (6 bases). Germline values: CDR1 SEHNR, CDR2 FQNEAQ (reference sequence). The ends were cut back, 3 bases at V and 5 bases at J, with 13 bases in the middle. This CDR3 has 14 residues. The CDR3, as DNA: TGTGCCAGCAGCTTCAACAGGGAGGAGTATGGCTACACCTTC. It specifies CASSFNREEYGYTF.

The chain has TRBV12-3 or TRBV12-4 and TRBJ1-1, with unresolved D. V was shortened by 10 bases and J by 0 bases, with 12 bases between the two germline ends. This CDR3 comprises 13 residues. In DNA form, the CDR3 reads TGTGCCACGGAGGCGGCTATGAACACTGAAGCTTTCTTT. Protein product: CATEAAMNTEAFF.

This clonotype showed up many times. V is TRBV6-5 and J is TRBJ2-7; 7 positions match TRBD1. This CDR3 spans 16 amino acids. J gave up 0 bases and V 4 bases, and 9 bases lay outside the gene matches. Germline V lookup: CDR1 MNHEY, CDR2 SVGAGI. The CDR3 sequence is CASSLGPRQGSYEQYV. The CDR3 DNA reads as TGTGCCAGCAGTTTGGGACCCAGACAGGGCTCCTACGAGCAGTACGTC.

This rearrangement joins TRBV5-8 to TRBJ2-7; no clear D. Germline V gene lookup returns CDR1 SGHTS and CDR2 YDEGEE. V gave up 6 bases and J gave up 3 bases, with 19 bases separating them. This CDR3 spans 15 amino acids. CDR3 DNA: TGTGCCAGCACCGTCTCCCTCGCCTATTACTACGAGCAGTACTTC. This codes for CASTVSLAYYYEQYF.

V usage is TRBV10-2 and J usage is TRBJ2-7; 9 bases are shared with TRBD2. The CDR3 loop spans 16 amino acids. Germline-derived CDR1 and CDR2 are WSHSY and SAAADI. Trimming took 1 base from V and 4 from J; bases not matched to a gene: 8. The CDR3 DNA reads TGCGCCAGCAGTGAGTATGCGGGAGGGCCCACGTACGAGCAGTACTTC. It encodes CASSEYAGGPTYEQYF.

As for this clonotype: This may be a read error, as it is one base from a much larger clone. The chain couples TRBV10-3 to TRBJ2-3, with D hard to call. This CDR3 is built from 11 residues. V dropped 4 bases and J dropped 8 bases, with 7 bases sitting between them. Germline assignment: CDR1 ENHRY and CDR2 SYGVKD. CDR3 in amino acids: CAISVGVTQYF. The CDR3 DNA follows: TGTGCCATCAGTGTGGGTGTTACGCAGTATTTT.

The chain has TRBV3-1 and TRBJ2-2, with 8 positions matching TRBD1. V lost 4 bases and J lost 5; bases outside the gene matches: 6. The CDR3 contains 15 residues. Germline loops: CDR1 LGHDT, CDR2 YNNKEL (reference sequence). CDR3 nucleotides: TGTGCCAGCAGCCCCTGGACAGGGTCAACCGGGGAGCTGTTTTTT. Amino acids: CASSPWTGSTGELFF.

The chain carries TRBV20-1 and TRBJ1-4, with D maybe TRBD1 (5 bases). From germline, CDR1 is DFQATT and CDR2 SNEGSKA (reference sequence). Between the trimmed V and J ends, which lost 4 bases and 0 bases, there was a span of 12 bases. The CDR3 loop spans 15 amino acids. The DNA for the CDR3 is TGCAGTGCTACGGCGGGGGATGCAACTAATGAAAAACTGTTTTTT. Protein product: CSATAGDATNEKLFF.

CDR3 residues: CSATTSGKETQYF. DNA for the CDR3: TGCAGTGCCACTACTAGCGGAAAAGAGACCCAGTACTTC. The chain combines TRBV20-1 with TRBJ2-5; 8 nucleotides match TRBD2. Losses at the gene ends were 6 bases for V and 3 bases for J; bases not matched to a gene: 6. Germline lookup yields CDR1 DFQATT and CDR2 SNEGSKA (reference sequence). The CDR3 contains 13 residues.

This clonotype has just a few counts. The CDR3 sequence is CASSLVVAGGQETQYF. The CDR3 region has the DNA TGTGCCAGCAGCTTAGTTGTAGCGGGAGGGCAAGAGACCCAGTACTTC. The genes are TRBV11-2 and TRBJ2-5; TRBD2 matches at 11 bases. The ends lost 1 base at V and 2 bases at J; junction bases unmatched: 3. CDR1 is SGHAT, CDR2 FQNNGV, per germline. The CDR3 totals 16 residues.

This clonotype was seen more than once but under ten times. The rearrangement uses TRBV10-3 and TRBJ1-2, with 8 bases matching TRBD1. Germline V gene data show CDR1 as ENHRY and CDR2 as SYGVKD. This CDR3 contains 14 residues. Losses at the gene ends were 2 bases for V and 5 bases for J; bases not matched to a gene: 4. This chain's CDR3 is CAISEPQGAYGYTF. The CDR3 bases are TGTGCCATCAGTGAGCCGCAGGGGGCGTATGGCTACACCTTC.

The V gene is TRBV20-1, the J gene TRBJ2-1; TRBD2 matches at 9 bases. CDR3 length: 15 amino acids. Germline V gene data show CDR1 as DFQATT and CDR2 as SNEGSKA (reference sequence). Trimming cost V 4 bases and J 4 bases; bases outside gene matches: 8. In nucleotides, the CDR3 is TGCAGTGCTATAGCGTCTAGCGGGACTTACAATGAGCAGTTCTTC. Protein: CSAIASSGTYNEQFF.

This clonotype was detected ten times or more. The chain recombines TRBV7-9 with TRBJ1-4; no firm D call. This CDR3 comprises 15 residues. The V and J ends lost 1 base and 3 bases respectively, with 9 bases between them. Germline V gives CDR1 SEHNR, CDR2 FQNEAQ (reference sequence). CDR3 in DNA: TGTGCCAGCAGCTTAGTCGGGGATCCTAATGAAAAACTGTTTTTT. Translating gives CASSLVGDPNEKLFF. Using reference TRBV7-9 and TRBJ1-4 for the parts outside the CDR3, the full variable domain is DTGVSQNPRHKITKRGQNVTFRCDPISEHNRLYWYRQTLGQGPEFLTYFQNEAQLEKSRLLSDRFSAERPKGSFSTLEIQRTEQGDSAMYLCASSLVGDPNEKLFFGSGTQLSVL.

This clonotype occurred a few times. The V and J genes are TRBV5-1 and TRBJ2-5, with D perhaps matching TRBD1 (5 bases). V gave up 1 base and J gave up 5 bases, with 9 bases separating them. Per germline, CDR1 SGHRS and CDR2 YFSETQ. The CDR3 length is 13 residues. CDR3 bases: TGCGCCAGCAGCTTGCCAGGGTGGGAGACCCAGTACTTC. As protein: CASSLPGWETQYF.

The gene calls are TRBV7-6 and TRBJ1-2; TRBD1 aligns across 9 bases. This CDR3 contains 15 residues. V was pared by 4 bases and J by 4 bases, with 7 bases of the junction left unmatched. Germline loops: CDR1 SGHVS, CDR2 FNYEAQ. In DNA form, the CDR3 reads TGTGCCAGCAGCTCCATGGGACAGGGTTTCTATGGCTACACCTTC. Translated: CASSSMGQGFYGYTF.

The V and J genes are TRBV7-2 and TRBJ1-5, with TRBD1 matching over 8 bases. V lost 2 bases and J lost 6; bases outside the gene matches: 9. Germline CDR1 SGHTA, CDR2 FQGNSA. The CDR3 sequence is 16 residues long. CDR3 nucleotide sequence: TGTGCCAGCAGCTTACAGGGGGCCCTATCGGGTCAGCCCCAGCATTTT. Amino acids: CASSLQGALSGQPQHF.

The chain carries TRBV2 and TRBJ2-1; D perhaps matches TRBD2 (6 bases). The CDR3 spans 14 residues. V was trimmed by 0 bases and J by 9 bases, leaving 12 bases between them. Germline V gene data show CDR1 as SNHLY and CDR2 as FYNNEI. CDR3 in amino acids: CASSEASGVGEQFF. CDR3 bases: TGTGCCAGCAGTGAAGCTTCGGGGGTAGGTGAGCAGTTCTTC.

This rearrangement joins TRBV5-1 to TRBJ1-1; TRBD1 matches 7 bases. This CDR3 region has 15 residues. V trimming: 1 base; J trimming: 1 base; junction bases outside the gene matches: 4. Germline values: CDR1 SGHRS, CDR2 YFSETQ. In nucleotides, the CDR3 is TGCGCCAGCAGCTTGTTGACAGGGAAGAACACTGAAGCTTTCTTT. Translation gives CASSLLTGKNTEAFF.

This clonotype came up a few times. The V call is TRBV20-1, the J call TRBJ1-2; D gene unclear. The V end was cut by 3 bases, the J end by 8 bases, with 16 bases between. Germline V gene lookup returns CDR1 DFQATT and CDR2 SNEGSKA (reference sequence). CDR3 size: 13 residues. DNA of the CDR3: TGCAGTGCTAGTTCGGCTCGGATCGGGGGCTACACCTTC. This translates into CSASSARIGGYTF.

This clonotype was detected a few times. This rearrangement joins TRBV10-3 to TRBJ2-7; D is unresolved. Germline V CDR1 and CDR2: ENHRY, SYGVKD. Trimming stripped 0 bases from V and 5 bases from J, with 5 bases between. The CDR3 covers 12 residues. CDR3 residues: CAISESADEQYF. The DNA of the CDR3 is TGTGCCATCAGTGAGTCGGCTGACGAGCAGTACTTC.

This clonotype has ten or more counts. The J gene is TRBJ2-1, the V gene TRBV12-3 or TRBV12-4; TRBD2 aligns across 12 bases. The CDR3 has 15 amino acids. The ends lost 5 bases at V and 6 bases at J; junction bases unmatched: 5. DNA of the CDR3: TGTGCCAGCAGTCCCTCTAGCGGGAGGGGCAATGAGCAGTTCTTC. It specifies CASSPSSGRGNEQFF.

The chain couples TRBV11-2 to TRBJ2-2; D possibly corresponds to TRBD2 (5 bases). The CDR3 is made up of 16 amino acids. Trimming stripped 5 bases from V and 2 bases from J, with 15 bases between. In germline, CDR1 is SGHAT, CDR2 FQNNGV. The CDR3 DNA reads TGTGCCAGCAGCCCCATCCGGACTGACAACACCGGGGAGCTGTTTTTT. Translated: CASSPIRTDNTGELFF.